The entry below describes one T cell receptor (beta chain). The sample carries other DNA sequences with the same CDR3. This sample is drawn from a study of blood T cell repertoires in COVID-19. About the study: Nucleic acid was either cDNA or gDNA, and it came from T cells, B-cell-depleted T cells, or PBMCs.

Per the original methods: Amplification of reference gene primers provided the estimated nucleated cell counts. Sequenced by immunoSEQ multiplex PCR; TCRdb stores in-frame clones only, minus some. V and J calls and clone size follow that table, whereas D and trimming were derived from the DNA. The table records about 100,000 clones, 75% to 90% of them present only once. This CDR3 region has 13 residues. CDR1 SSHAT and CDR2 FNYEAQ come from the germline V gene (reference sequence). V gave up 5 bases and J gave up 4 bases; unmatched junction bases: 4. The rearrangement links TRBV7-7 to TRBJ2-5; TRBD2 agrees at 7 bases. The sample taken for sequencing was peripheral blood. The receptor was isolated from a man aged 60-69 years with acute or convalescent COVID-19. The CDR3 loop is CASSPPGGETQYF. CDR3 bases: TGTGCCAGCAGCCCCCCGGGAGGAGAGACCCAGTACTTC. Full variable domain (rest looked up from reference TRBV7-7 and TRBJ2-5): GAGVSQSPRYKVTKRGQDVTLRCDPISSHATLYWYQQALGQGPEFLTYFNYEAQPDKSGLPSDRFSAERPEGSISTLTIQRTEQRDSAMYRCASSPPGGETQYFGPGTRLLVL.